This T cell receptor beta chain stems from a study of T cell repertoires in cytomegalovirus infection. Turning to the study itself: It was the public TCR beta signatures that indicated both CMV infection and matching HLA type.

The CDR3 covers 12 residues. Trimming took off 3 bases at V and 7 bases at J, with 12 bases between the two ends. CDR1 is DFQATT and CDR2 is SNEGSKA in the germline V gene (reference sequence). Study-level points and caveats: Individuals carrying CMV plus the relevant HLA were identified by cumulative frequency of public TCR beta families. CMV-specific HLA-C-restricted TCR beta clonotypes dominated the ex vivo response.

One entry per CDR3 protein results from TCRdb running MiXCR on the reads. The table lists about 740,000 distinct CDR3 sequences, about 40% of them singletons. This clonotype has just a few counts. As yet, its antigen is unknown. Sequencing was performed on PBMCs. This chain links TRBV20-1 with TRBJ1-1; D is uncertain. The origin of this receptor is a human donor in good health (CMV status not recorded). Some clones in this sample may be carry-over from other donors' samples. The CDR3 DNA reads TGCAGTGCTAGGAGACGGAGGTTTGAAGCTTTCTTT. Translation: CSARRRRFEAFF.